This T cell receptor (beta chain) was recovered during a study of blood T cell repertoires in COVID-19. About the research overall: The origin of the acute and convalescent COVID-19 samples was the United States, Italy and Spain. Sources were T cells, B-cell-depleted T cells, or PBMCs; the material itself was cDNA or gDNA.

V shed 2 bases and J shed 8 bases, with 21 bases lying between them. Per the germline V gene, CDR1 is GTSNPN and CDR2 is SVGIG (reference sequence). The CDR3 runs to 15 residues. Per the original methods: Scientists estimated how many nucleated cells there were by amplifying reference gene primers. Measured with immunoSEQ multiplex PCR; TCRdb has only the in-frame clones, and not every one. Clone size and V and J calls were adopted from that table, with D and trimming inferred from the DNA. The repertoire holds approximately 78,000 clones, 75% to 90% seen once, with 15% to 20% in the top ten. Sample: peripheral blood. The receptor was derived from an elderly woman with acute or convalescent COVID-19. The chain recombines TRBV30 with TRBJ1-2, with D possibly TRBD1 on 5 matching bases. In DNA, the CDR3 is TGTGCCTGGAGTCGGGGAGGGGCGACGGCCTACGGCTACACCTTC. Its protein is CAWSRGGATAYGYTF. Based on the CDR3 plus reference TRBV30 and TRBJ1-2, the full variable domain is SQTIHQWPATLVQPVGSPLSLECTVEGTSNPNLYWYRQAAGRGLQLLFYSVGIGQISSEVPQNLSASRPQDRQFILSSKKLLLSDSGFYLCAWSRGGATAYGYTFGSGTRLTVV.